This T cell receptor beta chain was observed in a study of blood T cell repertoires in COVID-19. The V end lost 2 bases, the J end lost 7 bases, and 18 bases lay between the germline ends. The CDR3 has 17 residues. Germline-derived CDR1 and CDR2 are LNHDA and SQIVND (reference sequence). Original processing methods: Estimated nucleated cell counts came from reference gene primer amplification. The assay was immunoSEQ multiplex PCR, and TCRdb's table has in-frame clones only and misses some. The V and J calls and the clone size are those of that table, but D and trimming were determined from the DNA. This table holds some 100,000 clones, 80% to 95% found once.

The chain joins TRBV19 to TRBJ2-6; weak D call: TRBD1 (5 bases). The sequence came from a woman aged 55-69 years with active COVID-19. Sequencing was carried out using peripheral blood. The CDR3 region is CASSIIGNFRGANVLTF. The DNA for the CDR3 is TGTGCCAGTAGTATAATTGGAAACTTTAGGGGAGCCAACGTCCTGACTTTC.